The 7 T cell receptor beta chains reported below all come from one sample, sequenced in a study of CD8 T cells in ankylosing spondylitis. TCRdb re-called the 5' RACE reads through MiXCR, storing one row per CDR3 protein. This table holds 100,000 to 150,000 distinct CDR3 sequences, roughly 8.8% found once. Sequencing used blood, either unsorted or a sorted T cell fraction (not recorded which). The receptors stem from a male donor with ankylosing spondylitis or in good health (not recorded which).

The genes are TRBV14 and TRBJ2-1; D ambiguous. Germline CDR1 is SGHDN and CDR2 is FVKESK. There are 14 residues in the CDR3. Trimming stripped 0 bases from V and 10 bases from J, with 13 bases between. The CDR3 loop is CASSQDTKHMEQFF. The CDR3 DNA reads TGTGCCAGCAGCCAAGATACCAAACACATGGAGCAGTTCTTC.

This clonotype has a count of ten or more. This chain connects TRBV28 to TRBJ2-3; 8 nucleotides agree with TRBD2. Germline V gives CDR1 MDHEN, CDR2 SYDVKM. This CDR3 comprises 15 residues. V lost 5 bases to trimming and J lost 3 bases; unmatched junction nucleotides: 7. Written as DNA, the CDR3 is TGTGCCAGCAGTATCCCCTTAGCGGGAACAGATACGCAGTATTTT. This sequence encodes CASSIPLAGTDTQYF.

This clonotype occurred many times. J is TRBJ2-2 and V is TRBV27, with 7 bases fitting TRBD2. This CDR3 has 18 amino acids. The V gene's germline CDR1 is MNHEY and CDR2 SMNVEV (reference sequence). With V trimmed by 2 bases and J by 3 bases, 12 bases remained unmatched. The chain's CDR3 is CASSLGQELATYTGELFF. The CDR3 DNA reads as TGTGCCAGCAGTTTAGGTCAGGAACTAGCGACCTACACCGGGGAGCTGTTTTTT.

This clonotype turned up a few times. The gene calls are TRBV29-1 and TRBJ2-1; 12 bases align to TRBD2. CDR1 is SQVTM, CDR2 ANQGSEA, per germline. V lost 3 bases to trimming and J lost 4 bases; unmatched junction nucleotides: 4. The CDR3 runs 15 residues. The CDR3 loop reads CSVEASGRGYNEQFF. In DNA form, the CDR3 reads TGCAGCGTTGAGGCTAGCGGGAGGGGGTACAATGAGCAGTTCTTC.

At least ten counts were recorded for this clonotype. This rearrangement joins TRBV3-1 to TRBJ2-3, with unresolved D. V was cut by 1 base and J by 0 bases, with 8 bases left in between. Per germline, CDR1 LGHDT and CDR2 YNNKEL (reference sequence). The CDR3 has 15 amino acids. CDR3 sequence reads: CASSQARVSTDTQYF. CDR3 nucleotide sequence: TGTGCCAGCAGCCAAGCTCGGGTTAGCACAGATACGCAGTATTTT.

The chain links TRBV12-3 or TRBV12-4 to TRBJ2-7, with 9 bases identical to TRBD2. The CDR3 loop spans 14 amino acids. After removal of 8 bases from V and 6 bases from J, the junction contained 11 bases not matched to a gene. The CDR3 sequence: CASLRNSGSCEQYF. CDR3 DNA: TGTGCCAGCCTAAGAAATAGCGGGAGCTGCGAGCAGTACTTC.

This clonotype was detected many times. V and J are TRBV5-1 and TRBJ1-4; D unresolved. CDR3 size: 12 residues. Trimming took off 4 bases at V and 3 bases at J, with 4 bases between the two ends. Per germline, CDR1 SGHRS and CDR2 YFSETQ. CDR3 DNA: TGCGCCAGCAGCCTAGCTAATGAAAAACTGTTTTTT. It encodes CASSLANEKLFF.